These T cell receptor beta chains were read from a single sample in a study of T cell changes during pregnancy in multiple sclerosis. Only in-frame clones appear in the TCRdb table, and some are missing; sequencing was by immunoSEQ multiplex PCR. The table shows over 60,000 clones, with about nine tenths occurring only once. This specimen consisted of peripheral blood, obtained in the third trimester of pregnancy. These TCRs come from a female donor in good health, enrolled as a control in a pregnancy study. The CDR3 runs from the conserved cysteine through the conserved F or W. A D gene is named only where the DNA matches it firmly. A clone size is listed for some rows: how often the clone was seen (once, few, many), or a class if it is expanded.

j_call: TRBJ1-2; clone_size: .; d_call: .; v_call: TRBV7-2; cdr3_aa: CASSLVLGGGYTF; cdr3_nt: TGTGCCAGCAGCTTAGTCCTCGGCGGTGGCTACACCTTC
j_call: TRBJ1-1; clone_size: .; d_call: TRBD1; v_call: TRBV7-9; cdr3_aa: CASSLVQGVLTEAFF; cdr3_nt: TGTGCCAGCAGCTTAGTTCAGGGGGTCTTAACTGAAGCTTTCTTT
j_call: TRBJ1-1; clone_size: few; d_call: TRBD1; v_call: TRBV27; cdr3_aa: CASSTDGTGNTEAFF; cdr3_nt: TGTGCCAGCAGCACCGATGGGACAGGGAACACTGAAGCTTTCTTT
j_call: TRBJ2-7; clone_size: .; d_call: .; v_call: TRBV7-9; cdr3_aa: CASSLDFYEQYF; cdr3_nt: TGTGCCAGCAGCTTGGACTTCTACGAGCAGTACTTC
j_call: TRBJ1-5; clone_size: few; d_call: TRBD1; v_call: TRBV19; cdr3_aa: CASSRDREDQPQHF; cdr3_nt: TGTGCCAGTAGTAGAGACAGGGAAGATCAGCCCCAGCATTTT
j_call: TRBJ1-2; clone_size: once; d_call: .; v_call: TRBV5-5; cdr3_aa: CASSSTSRDTYGQYYGYTF; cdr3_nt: TGTGCCAGCAGCTCAACCTCCCGGGACACTTACGGACAATACTATGGCTACACCTTC
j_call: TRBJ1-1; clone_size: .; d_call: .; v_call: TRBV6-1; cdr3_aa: CASRNEQGSGTEAFF; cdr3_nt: TGTGCCAGCAGGAATGAACAGGGTTCTGGCACTGAAGCTTTCTTT
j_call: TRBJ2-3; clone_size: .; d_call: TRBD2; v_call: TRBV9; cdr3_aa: CASSGLVGGVTDTQYF; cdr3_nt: TGTGCCAGCAGCGGTCTTGTGGGAGGGGTGACAGATACGCAGTATTTT
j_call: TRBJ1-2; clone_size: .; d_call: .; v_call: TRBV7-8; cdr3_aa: CASSLNAQGYTF; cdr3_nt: TGTGCCAGCAGCTTAAACGCCCAGGGCTACACCTTC
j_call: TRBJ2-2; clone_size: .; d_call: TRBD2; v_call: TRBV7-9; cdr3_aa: CATRGGTNTGELFF; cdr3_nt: TGTGCCACCCGCGGGGGGACGAACACCGGGGAGCTGTTTTTT
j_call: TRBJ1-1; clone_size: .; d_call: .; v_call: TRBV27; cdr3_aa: CASSLSRLMNTEAFF; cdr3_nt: TGTGCCAGCAGTCTATCGAGACTGATGAACACTGAAGCTTTCTTT
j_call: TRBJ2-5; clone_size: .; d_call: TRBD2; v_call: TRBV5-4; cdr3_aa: CASSQDRGGQETQYF; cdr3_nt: TGTGCCAGCAGCCAAGATCGGGGGGGCCAAGAGACCCAGTACTTC
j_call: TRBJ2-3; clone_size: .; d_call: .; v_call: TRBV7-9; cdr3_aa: CASSFMSVGTQYF; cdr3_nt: TGTGCCAGCAGCTTTATGTCGGTCGGTACGCAGTATTTT
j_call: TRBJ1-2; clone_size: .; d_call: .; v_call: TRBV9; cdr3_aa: CASSAKLGAEGNGYTF; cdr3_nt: TGTGCCAGCAGCGCCAAGCTGGGGGCAGAGGGAAATGGCTACACCTTC
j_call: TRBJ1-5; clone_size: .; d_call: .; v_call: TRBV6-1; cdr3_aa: CASSEQGGNQPQHF; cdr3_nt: TGTGCCAGCAGTGAGCAAGGGGGCAATCAGCCCCAGCATTTT
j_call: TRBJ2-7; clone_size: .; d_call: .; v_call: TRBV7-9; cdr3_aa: CASSLEDRTDYEQYF; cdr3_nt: TGTGCCAGCAGCTTAGAAGACAGGACAGACTACGAGCAGTACTTC
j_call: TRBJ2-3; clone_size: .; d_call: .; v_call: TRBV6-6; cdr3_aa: CASSYGRGLGTDTQYF; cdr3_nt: TGTGCCAGCAGTTACGGTAGGGGTCTGGGCACAGATACGCAGTATTTT
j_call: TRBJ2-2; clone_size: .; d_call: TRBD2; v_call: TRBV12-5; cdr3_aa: CASGLSSGSNTGELFF; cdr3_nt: TGTGCTAGTGGTTTGTCTAGCGGGTCGAACACCGGGGAGCTGTTTTTT
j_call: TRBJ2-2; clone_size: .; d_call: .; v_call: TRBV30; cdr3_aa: CAWNLRLASGELFF; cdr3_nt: TGTGCCTGGAATTTGCGGCTAGCCAGCGGGGAGCTGTTTTTT
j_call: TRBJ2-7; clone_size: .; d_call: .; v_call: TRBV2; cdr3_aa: CASSVVIAPLF; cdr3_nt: TGTGCCAGCAGTGTGGTAATAGCTCCCCTCTTC
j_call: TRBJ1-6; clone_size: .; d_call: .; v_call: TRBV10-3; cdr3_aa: CAISEPNRNSPLHF; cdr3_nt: TGTGCCATCAGTGAGCCGAACAGGAATTCACCCCTCCACTTT
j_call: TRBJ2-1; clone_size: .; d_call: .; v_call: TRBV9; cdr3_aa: CASSPTSYNEQFF; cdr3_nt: TGTGCCAGCAGCCCGACTAGCTACAATGAGCAGTTCTTC
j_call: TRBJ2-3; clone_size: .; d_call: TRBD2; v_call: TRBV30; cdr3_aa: CACDESGKAFDTQYF; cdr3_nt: TGTGCCTGCGACGAGAGCGGGAAAGCCTTTGATACGCAGTATTTT
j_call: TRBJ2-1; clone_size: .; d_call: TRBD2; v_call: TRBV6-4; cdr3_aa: CASSRTSGQSNEQFF; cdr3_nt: TGTGCCAGCAGTCGGACTAGCGGGCAGTCCAATGAGCAGTTCTTC
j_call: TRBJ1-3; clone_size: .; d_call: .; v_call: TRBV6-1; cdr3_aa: CASTDRVGFGNTIYF; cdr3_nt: TGTGCCAGCACCGACAGAGTAGGGTTTGGAAACACCATATATTTT
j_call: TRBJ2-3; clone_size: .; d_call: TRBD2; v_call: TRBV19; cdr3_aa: CASSRLAGDPTDTQYF; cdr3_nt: TGTGCCAGTAGTAGACTAGCGGGAGACCCCACAGATACGCAGTATTTT
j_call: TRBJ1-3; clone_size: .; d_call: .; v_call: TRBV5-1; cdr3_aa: CASRPQGTSSGNTIYF; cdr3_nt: TGCGCCAGCAGGCCCCAGGGGACCTCCTCTGGAAACACCATATATTTT
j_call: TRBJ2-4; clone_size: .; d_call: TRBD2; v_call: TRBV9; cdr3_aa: CASSVGGASSIQYF; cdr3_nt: TGTGCCAGCAGCGTCGGGGGGGCTTCTTCCATTCAGTACTTC
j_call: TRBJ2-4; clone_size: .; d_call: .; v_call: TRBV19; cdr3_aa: CASCGAGSGLGIQYF; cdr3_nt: TGTGCCAGTTGTGGGGCGGGGTCAGGTCTCGGCATTCAGTACTTC
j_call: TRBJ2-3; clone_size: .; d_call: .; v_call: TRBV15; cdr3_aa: CATSRAPGQTTDTQYF; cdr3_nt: TGTGCCACCAGCAGAGCTCCTGGACAGACCACAGATACGCAGTATTTT
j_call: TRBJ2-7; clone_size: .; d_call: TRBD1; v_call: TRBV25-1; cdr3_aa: CASSHRDRVDEQYF; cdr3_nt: TGTGCCAGCAGCCACCGGGACAGGGTTGACGAGCAGTACTTC
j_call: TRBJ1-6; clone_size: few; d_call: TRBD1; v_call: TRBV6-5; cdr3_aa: CASRDGQGRNSPLHF; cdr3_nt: TGTGCCAGCAGGGACGGACAGGGCCGTAATTCACCCCTCCACTTT
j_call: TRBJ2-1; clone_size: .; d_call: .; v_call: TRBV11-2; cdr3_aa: CASSSHWTEFSYNEQFF; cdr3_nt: TGTGCCAGCAGCTCTCATTGGACAGAGTTCTCCTACAATGAGCAGTTCTTC
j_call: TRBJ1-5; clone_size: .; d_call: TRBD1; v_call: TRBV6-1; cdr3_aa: CASSGQGRDQPQHF; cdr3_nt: TGTGCCAGCAGTGGACAGGGTCGGGATCAGCCCCAGCATTTT
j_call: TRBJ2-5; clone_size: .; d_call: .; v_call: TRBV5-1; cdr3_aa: CASSWAVQETQYF; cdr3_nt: TGCGCCAGCAGCTGGGCAGTCCAAGAGACCCAGTACTTC
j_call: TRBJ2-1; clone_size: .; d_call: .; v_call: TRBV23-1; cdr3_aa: CASRDFLTSYNEQFF; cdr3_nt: TGCGCCAGCAGGGACTTTCTGACCTCCTACAATGAGCAGTTCTTC
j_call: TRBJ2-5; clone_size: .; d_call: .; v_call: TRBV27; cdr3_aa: CASSFQGPVGETQYF; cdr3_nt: TGTGCCAGCAGTTTCCAGGGCCCTGTGGGAGAGACCCAGTACTTC
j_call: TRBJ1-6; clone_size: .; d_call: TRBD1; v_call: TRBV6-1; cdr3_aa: CASVRTGVNSPLHF; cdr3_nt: TGTGCCAGCGTGAGGACAGGAGTTAATTCACCCCTCCACTTT
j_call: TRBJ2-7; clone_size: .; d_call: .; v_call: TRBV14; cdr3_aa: CASSRMTTGHPISQQYF; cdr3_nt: TGTGCCAGCAGCCGGATGACCACCGGACATCCTATCTCCCAGCAGTACTTC
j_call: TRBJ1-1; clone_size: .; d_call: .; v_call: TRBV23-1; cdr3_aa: CASSHGTEAFF; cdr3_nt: TGCGCCAGCAGTCACGGCACTGAAGCTTTCTTT
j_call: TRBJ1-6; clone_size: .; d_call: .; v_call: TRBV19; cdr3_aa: CASSIAPLRQGGGSPLHF; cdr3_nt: TGTGCCAGTAGTATAGCACCCCTCCGGCAAGGGGGTGGTTCACCCCTCCACTTT
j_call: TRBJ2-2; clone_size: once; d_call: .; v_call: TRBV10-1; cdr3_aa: CASSESRGRNTGELFF; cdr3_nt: TGCGCCAGCAGTGAGTCTCGGGGGAGGAACACCGGGGAGCTGTTTTTT